These 11 T cell receptor beta chains were sequenced from one sample in a study of OX40 agonist ivuxolimab in advanced cancers. TCRdb's table, derived via immunoSEQ multiplex PCR, lists solely in-frame clones and lacks some. The sample contains 30,000 to 45,000 clones, about 89% of which appear only once. The sequencing used CD4+ or CD8+ T cells sorted from blood, collected in a trial of the OX40 agonist ivuxolimab. The receptors originated from an adult with an advanced solid tumor such as melanoma, head and neck, liver or kidney cancer.

The chain combines TRBV2 with TRBJ2-2; no definite D call. This CDR3 contains 15 residues. The V gene lost 1 base and the J gene lost 6 bases, with 12 bases spanning the gap. The germline V gene has CDR1 SNHLY and CDR2 FYNNEI. The chain's CDR3 is CASSEGGKSAGELFF. In DNA, the CDR3 is TGTGCCAGCAGTGAAGGGGGAAAGTCCGCCGGGGAGCTGTTTTTT. The variable domain in full, completed from reference TRBV2 and TRBJ2-2, reads EPEVTQTPSHQVTQMGQEVILRCVPISNHLYFYWYRQILGQKVEFLVSFYNNEISEKSEIFDDQFSVERPDGSNFTLKIRSTKLEDSAMYFCASSEGGKSAGELFFGEGSRLTVL.

This clone was counted a single time. The chain employs TRBV7-9 and TRBJ1-5; possible D gene TRBD1, 5 bases. Germline V gene sequence: CDR1 SEHNR, CDR2 FQNEAQ (reference sequence). V was clipped by 7 bases and J by 9 bases, with 19 bases between them. The CDR3 consists of 14 residues. The CDR3 loop is CASTQDSFLGPQHF. DNA for the CDR3: TGTGCCAGCACCCAAGACAGTTTTCTTGGGCCCCAGCATTTT.

V usage is TRBV25-1 and J usage is TRBJ2-3; D unclear. Trimming left V 4 bases short and J 6 bases short, with 5 bases between. The CDR3 loop spans 11 amino acids. CDR1 and CDR2 (germline): MGHDK, SYGVNS. CDR3 protein: CASSVMDTQYF. The CDR3 DNA sequence: TGTGCCAGCAGTGTTATGGATACGCAGTATTTT.

The gene calls are TRBV5-6 and TRBJ1-1; D is perhaps TRBD1 (5 bases). Per germline, CDR1 SGHDT and CDR2 YYEEEE. This CDR3 comprises 14 residues. Trimming cost V 4 bases and J 3 bases, with 13 bases left between them. The CDR3 sequence: CASSPGTWDTEAFF. In DNA, the CDR3 is TGTGCCAGCAGCCCCGGGACCTGGGACACTGAAGCTTTCTTT.

This clone appeared a few times. This chain links TRBV7-8 with TRBJ1-5; TRBD1 might be the D (5 bases). Germline V lookup: CDR1 SGHVS, CDR2 FQNEAQ. There are 14 residues in the CDR3. V was trimmed by 5 bases and J by 3 bases, leaving 11 bases between them. The CDR3 sequence: CASSPGGFNQPQHF. Here the CDR3 DNA reads TGTGCCAGCAGCCCGGGGGGATTCAATCAGCCCCAGCATTTT. Full variable domain (rest looked up from reference TRBV7-8 and TRBJ1-5): GAGVSQSPRYKVAKRGQDVALRCDPISGHVSLFWYQQALGQGPEFLTYFQNEAQLDKSGLPSDRFFAERPEGSVSTLKIQRTQQEDSAVYLCASSPGGFNQPQHFGDGTRLSIL.

The chain combines TRBV5-4 with TRBJ2-7; D not resolved. V lost 0 bases, J lost 7 bases, and 20 bases lay in between. The CDR3 runs to 16 residues. Per germline, CDR1 SGHNT and CDR2 YYREEE (reference sequence). The CDR3 sequence is CASSLAPASKDGEQYF. The CDR3 DNA follows: TGTGCCAGCAGCTTGGCCCCGGCCAGCAAGGACGGGGAGCAGTACTTC.

The chain couples TRBV4-1 to TRBJ1-3, with TRBD1 as a possible D gene (6 bases). Trimming pared 2 bases from V and 0 bases from J, leaving 11 bases between. This CDR3 has 16 amino acids. Germline CDR1 and CDR2: MGHRA and YSYEKL. The CDR3 DNA follows: TGCGCCAGCAGCCAACCAGGACAGAACTCTGGAAACACCATATATTTT. It is translated as CASSQPGQNSGNTIYF.

V is TRBV19 and J is TRBJ1-5, with 7 bases identical to TRBD1. CDR3 length: 13 amino acids. Trimming at V came to 4 bases and at J to 4 bases, leaving 1 base not matched to a gene. Germline V gene lookup returns CDR1 LNHDA and CDR2 SQIVND (reference sequence). The DNA for the CDR3 is TGTGCCAGTAGTAAACAGGGGAATCAGCCCCAGCATTTT. Translating it yields CASSKQGNQPQHF.

The CDR3 is CAWAGGYEQYF. As DNA, the CDR3 is TGTGCCTGGGCAGGGGGTTACGAGCAGTACTTC. This rearrangement joins TRBV30 to TRBJ2-7, with 7 bases lining up with TRBD1. After removal of 5 bases from V and 4 bases from J, the junction contained 2 bases not matched to a gene. From germline, CDR1 is GTSNPN and CDR2 SVGIG (reference sequence). This CDR3 has 11 amino acids.

CDR3 region: CASTPGGTSYNEQFF. DNA for the CDR3: TGCGCCAGCACCCCCGGCGGGACATCCTACAATGAGCAGTTCTTC. The chain has TRBV5-1 and TRBJ2-1, with D perhaps matching TRBD1 or TRBD2 (6 bases each). Trimming cost V 6 bases and J 1 base, with 14 bases left between them. Germline assignment: CDR1 SGHRS and CDR2 YFSETQ. The CDR3 is 15 amino acids.

The rearrangement joins TRBV2 to TRBJ2-4; a possible D gene is TRBD1 (5 bases). Trimming pared 6 bases from V and 6 bases from J, leaving 9 bases between. Germline values: CDR1 SNHLY, CDR2 FYNNEI. This CDR3 spans 12 amino acids. Here the CDR3 DNA reads TGTGCCAGCAGGCAGGGTGGAAACATTCAGTACTTC. Encoded protein: CASRQGGNIQYF.